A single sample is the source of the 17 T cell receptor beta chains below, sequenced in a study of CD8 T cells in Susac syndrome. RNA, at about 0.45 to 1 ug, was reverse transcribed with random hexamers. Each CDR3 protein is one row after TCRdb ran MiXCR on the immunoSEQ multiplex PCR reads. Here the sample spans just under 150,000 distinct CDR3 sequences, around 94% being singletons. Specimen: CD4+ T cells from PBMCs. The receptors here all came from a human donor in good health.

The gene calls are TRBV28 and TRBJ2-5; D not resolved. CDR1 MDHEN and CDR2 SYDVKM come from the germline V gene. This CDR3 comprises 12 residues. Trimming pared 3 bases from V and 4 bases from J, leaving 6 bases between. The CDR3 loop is CASSFPGETQYF. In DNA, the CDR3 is TGTGCCAGCAGTTTCCCGGGAGAGACCCAGTACTTC.

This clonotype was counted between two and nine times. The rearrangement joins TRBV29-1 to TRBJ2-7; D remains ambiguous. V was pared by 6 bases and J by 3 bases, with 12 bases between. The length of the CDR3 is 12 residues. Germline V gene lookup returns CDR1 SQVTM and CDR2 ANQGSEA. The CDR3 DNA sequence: TGCAGCGTAATCGGTTTCCGCTACGAGCAGTACTTC. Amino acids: CSVIGFRYEQYF.

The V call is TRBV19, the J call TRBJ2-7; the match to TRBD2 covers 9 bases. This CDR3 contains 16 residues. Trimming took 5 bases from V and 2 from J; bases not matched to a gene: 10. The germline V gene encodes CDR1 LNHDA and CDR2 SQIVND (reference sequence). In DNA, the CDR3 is TGTGCCAGTAGTCTACCCCGGGCTAGCGGGACCTACGAGCAGTACTTC. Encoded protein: CASSLPRASGTYEQYF.

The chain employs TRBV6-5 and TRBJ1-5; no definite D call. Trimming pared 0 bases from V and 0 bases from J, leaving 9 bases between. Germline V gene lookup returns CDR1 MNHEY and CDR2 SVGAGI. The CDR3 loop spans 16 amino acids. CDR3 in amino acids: CASSYSRVGSNQPQHF. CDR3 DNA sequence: TGTGCCAGCAGTTACTCGCGGGTTGGTAGCAATCAGCCCCAGCATTTT.

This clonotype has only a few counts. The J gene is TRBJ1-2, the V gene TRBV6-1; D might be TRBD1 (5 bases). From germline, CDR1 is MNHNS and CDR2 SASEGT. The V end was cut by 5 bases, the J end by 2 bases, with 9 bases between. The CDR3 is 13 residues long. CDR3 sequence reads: CASSPQGNYGYTF. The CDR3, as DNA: TGTGCCAGCAGTCCCCAGGGCAACTATGGCTACACCTTC.

The CDR3 nucleotides are TGTGCCAGCAGCCAAGCAACAGAAATAGCCAAAAACATTCAGTACTTC. It encodes CASSQATEIAKNIQYF. The V call is TRBV3-1, the J call TRBJ2-4; D not certain. This CDR3 region has 16 residues. Germline lookup yields CDR1 LGHDT and CDR2 YNNKEL (reference sequence). The ends were cut back, 1 base at V and 0 bases at J, with 10 bases in the middle. The variable domain in full, completed from reference TRBV3-1 and TRBJ2-4, reads DTAVSQTPKYLVTQMGNDKSIKCEQNLGHDTMYWYKQDSKKFLKIMFSYNNKELIINETVPNRFSPKSPDKAHLNLHINSLELGDSAVYFCASSQATEIAKNIQYFGAGTRLSVL.

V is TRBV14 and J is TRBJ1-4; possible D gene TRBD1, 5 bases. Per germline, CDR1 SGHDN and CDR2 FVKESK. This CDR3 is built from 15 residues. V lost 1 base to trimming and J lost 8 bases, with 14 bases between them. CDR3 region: CASSQGTGHLEKLFF. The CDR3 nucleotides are TGTGCCAGCAGCCAAGGGACGGGGCACTTGGAAAAACTGTTTTTT.

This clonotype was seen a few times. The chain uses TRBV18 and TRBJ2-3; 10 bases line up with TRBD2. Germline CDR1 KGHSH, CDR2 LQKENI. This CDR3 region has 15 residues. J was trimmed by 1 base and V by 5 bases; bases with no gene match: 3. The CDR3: CASSSGLAGTDTQYF. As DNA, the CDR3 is TGTGCCAGCTCATCTGGACTAGCGGGCACAGATACGCAGTATTTT.

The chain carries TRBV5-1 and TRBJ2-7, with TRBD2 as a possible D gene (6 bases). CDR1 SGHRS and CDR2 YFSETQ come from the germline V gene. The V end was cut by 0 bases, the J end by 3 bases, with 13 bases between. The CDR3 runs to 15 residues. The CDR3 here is CASSLEGSGVYEQYF. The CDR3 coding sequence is TGCGCCAGCAGCTTGGAAGGTAGCGGAGTCTACGAGCAGTACTTC.

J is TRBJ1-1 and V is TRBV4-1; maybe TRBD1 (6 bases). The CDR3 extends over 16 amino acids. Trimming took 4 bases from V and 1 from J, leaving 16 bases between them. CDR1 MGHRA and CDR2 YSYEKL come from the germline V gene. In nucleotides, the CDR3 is TGCGCCAGCAGCCCTGCGACAGGTAGTTCGAACACTGAAGCTTTCTTT. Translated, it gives CASSPATGSSNTEAFF.

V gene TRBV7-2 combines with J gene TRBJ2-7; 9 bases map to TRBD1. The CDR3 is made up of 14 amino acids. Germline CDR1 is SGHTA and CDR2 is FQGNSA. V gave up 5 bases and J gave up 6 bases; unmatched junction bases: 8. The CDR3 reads CASSAGTGLSEQYF. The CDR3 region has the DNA TGTGCCAGCAGCGCCGGGACAGGGCTTAGCGAGCAGTACTTC. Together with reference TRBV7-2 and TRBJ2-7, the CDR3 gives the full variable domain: GAGVSQSPSNKVTEKGKDVELRCDPISGHTALYWYRQSLGQGLEFLIYFQGNSAPDKSGLPSDRFSAERTGGSVSTLTIQRTQQEDSAVYLCASSAGTGLSEQYFGPGTRLTVT.

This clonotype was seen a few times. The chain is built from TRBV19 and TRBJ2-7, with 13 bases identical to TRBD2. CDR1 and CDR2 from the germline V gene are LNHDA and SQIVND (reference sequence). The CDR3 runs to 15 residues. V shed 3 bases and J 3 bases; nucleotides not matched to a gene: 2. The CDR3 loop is CASSMGLAGFYEQYF. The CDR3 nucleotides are TGTGCCAGTAGTATGGGACTAGCGGGATTCTACGAGCAGTACTTC.

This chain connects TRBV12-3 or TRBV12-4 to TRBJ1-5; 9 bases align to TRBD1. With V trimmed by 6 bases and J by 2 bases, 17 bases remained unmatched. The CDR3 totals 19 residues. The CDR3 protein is CASSSTRQGGFFGNQPQHF. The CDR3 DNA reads TGTGCCAGCAGCTCGACCCGACAGGGGGGATTTTTTGGCAATCAGCCCCAGCATTTT.

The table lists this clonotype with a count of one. As DNA, the CDR3 is TGTGCCAGCAGCTCGGGATCCCAAGGCAAACTGTTTTTT. Its protein is CASSSGSQGKLFF. The chain employs TRBV7-9 and TRBJ1-4; no definite D call. Germline V gene lookup returns CDR1 SEHNR and CDR2 FQNEAQ (reference sequence). The CDR3 is made up of 13 amino acids. Trimming took off 4 bases at V and 11 bases at J, with 14 bases between the two ends.

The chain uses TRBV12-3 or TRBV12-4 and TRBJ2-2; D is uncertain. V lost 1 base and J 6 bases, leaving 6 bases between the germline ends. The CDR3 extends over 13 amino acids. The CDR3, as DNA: TGTGCCAGCAGTTTAGTTAAAGCCGGGGAGCTGTTTTTT. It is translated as CASSLVKAGELFF.

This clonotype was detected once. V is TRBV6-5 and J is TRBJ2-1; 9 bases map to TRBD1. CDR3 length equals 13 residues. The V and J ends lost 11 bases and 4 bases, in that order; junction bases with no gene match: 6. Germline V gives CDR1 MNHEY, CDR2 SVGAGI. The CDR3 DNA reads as TGTGCCGCTGGGGGACAGGGATACAATGAGCAGTTCTTC. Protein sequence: CAAGGQGYNEQFF.

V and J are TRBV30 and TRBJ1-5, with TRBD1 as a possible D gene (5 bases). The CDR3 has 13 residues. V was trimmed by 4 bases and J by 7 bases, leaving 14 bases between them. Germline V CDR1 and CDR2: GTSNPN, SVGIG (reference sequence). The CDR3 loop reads CAWTPGLGQPQHF. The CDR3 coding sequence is TGTGCCTGGACTCCAGGGTTGGGGCAGCCCCAGCATTTT.